This entry lists 4 T cell receptor beta chains sequenced from one sample in a study of T cells in localized non-small cell lung cancer. Profiled with immunoSEQ multiplex PCR; TCRdb holds only in-frame clones, not every one. The sample records tens of thousands of clones, 80% to 85% being singletons. The source material was PBMCs, sampled before any cancer treatment. These receptors came from a man aged 40 to 75 with stage II lung adenocarcinoma.

This rearrangement joins TRBV2 to TRBJ2-1; TRBD1 aligns across 10 bases. The CDR3 has 13 amino acids. V was clipped by 5 bases and J by 8 bases; unmatched bases: 3. Per germline, CDR1 SNHLY and CDR2 FYNNEI. The CDR3 region has the DNA TGTGCCAGCAGTCGGGACAGGGGTGATGAGCAGTTCTTC. Translating gives CASSRDRGDEQFF.

This chain joins TRBV18 and TRBJ1-3; D is ambiguous. Trimming took off 3 bases at V and 0 bases at J, with 9 bases between the two ends. CDR3 size: 15 residues. Germline values: CDR1 KGHSH, CDR2 LQKENI. CDR3 sequence (DNA): TGTGCCAGCTCACCTCCCAGCTACTCTGGAAACACCATATATTTT. It is translated as CASSPPSYSGNTIYF.

The chain combines TRBV11-2 with TRBJ2-1; no clear D. The V gene's germline CDR1 is SGHAT and CDR2 FQNNGV. The CDR3 has 14 residues. Trimming took 4 bases from V and 4 from J, leaving 11 bases between them. The CDR3 DNA sequence: TGTGCCAGCAGCTACAACCGCGCTTACAATGAGCAGTTCTTC. Translated, it gives CASSYNRAYNEQFF.

The CDR3 DNA sequence: TGTGCCAGCAGCCCCGGGAGCTATCAGCCCCAGCATTTT. Its protein is CASSPGSYQPQHF. The genes are TRBV27 and TRBJ1-5; no reliable D call. The CDR3 length is 13 residues. Deletions cut 6 bases from V and 5 bases from J, with 11 bases between. Germline V gives CDR1 MNHEY, CDR2 SMNVEV (reference sequence).